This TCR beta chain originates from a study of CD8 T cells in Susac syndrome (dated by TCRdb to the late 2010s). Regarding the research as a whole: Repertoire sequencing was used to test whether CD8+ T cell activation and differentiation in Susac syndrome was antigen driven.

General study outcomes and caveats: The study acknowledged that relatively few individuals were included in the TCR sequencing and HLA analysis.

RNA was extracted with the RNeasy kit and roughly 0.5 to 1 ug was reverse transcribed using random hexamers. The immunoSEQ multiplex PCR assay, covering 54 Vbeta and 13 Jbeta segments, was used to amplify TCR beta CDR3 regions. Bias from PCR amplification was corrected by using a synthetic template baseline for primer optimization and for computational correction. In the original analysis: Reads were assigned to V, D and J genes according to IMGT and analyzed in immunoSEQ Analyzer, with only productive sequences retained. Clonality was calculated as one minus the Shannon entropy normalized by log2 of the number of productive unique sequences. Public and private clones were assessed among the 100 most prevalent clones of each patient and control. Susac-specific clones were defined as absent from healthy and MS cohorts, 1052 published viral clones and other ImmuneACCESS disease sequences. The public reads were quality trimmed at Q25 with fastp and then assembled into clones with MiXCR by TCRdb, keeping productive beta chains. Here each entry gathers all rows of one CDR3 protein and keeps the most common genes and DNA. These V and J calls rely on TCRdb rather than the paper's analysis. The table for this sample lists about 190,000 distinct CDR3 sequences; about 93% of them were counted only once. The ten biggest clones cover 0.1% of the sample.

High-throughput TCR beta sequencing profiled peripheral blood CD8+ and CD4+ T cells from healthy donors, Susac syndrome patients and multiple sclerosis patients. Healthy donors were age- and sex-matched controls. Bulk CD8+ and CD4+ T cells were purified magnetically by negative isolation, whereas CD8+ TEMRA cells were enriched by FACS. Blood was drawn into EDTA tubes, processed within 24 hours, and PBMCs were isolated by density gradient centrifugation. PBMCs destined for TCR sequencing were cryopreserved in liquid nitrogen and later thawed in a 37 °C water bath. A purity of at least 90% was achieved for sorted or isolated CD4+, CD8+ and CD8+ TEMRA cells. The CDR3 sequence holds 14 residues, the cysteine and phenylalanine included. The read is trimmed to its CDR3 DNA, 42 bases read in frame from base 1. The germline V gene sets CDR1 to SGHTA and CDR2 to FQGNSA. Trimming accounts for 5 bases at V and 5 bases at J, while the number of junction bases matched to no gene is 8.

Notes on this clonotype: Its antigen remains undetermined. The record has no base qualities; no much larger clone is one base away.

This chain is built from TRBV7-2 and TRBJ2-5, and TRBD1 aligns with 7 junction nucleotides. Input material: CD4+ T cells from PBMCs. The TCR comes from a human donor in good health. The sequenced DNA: TGTGCCAGCAGCCCAGGGGGTAGATCGGAGACCCAGTACTTC. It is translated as CASSPGGRSETQYF.